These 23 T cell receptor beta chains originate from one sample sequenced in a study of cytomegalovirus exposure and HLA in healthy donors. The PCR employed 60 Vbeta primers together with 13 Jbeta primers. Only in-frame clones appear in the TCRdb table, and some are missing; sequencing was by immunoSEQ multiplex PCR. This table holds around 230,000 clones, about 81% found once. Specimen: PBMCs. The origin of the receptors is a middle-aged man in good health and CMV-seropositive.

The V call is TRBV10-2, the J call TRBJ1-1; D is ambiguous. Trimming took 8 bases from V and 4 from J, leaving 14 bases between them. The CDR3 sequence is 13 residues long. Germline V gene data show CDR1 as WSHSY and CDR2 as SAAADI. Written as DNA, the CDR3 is TGCGCCAGCGGGTTGGGGAGGGTCACTGAAGCTTTCTTT. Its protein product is CASGLGRVTEAFF.

The CDR3 nucleotides read TGCAGCGTTGAAGATCAAGCCTCCTACGAGCAGTACTTC. This codes for CSVEDQASYEQYF. This chain connects TRBV29-1 to TRBJ2-7, with D hard to call. CDR1 and CDR2 from the germline V gene are SQVTM and ANQGSEA. The CDR3 runs to 13 residues. Trimming took 0 bases from V and 0 from J, leaving 6 bases between them.

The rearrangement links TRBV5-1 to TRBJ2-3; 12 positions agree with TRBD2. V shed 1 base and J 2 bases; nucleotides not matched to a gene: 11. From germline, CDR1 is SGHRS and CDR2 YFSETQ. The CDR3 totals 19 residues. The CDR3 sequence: CASSLTISGLAGLTDTQYF. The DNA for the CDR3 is TGCGCCAGCAGCTTGACGATCTCCGGACTAGCGGGACTCACAGATACGCAGTATTTT.

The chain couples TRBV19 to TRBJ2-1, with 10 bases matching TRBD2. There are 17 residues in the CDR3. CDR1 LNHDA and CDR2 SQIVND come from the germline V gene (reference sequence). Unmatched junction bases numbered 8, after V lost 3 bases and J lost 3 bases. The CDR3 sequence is CASSISSGRWSYNEQFF. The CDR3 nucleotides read TGTGCCAGTAGTATCTCTAGCGGGAGATGGAGCTACAATGAGCAGTTCTTC.

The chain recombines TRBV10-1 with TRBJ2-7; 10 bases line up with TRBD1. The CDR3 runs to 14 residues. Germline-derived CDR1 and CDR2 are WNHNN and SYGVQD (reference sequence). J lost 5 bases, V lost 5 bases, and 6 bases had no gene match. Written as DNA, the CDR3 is TGCGCCAGCAGTCCGGGACAGGGGATCCACGAGCAGTACGTC. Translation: CASSPGQGIHEQYV.

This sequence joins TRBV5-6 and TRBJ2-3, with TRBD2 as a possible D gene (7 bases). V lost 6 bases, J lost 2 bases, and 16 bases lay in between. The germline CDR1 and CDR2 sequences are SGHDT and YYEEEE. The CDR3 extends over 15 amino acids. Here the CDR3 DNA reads TGTGCCAGCAACTATGGGGGGGCGTACACAGATACGCAGTATTTT. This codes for CASNYGGAYTDTQYF. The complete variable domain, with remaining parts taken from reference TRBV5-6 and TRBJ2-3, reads DAGVTQSPTHLIKTRGQQVTLRCSPKSGHDTVSWYQQALGQGPQFIFQYYEEEERQRGNFPDRFSGHQFPNYSSELNVNALLLGDSALYLCASNYGGAYTDTQYFGPGTRLTVL.

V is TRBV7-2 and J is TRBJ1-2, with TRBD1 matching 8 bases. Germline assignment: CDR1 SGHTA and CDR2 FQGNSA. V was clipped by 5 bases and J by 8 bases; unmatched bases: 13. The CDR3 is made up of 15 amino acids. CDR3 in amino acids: CASSPSTGEGGGYTF. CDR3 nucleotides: TGTGCCAGCAGCCCGTCGACAGGGGAGGGGGGAGGCTACACCTTC.

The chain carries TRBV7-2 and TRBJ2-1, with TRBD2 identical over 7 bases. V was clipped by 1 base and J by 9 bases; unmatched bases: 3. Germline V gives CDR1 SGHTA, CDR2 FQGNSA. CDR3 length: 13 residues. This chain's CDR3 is CASSLGGGAEQFF. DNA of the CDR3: TGTGCCAGCAGCTTAGGGGGAGGGGCTGAGCAGTTCTTC.

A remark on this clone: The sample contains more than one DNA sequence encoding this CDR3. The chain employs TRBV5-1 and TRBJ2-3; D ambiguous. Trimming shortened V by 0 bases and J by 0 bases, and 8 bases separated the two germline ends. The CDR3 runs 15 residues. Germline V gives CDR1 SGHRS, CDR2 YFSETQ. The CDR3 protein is CASSLDSTSTDTQYF. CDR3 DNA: TGCGCCAGCAGCTTGGATTCAACTAGCACAGATACGCAGTATTTT. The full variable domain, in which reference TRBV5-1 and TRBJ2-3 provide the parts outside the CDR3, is KAGVTQTPRYLIKTRGQQVTLSCSPISGHRSVSWYQQTPGQGLQFLFEYFSETQRNKGNFPGRFSGRQFSNSRSEMNVSTLELGDSALYLCASSLDSTSTDTQYFGPGTRLTVL.

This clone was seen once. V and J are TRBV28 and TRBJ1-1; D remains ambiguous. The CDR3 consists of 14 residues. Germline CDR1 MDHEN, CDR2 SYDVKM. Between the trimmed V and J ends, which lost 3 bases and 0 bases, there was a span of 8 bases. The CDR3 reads CASSLRVLNTEAFF. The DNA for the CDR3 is TGTGCCAGCAGTTTGCGGGTGTTGAACACTGAAGCTTTCTTT.

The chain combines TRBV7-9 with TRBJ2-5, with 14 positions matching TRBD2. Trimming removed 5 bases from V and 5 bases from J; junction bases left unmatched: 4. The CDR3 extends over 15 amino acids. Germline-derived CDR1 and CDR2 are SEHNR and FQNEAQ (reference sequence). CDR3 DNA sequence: TGTGCCAGCAGCGAGGGACTAGCGGGAGCGGAGACCCAGTACTTC. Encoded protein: CASSEGLAGAETQYF.

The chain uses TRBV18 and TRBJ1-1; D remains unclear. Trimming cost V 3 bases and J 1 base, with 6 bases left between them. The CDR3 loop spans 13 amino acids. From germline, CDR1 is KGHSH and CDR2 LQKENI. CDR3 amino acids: CASSPAWNTEAFF. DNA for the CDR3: TGTGCCAGCTCACCCGCGTGGAACACTGAAGCTTTCTTT.

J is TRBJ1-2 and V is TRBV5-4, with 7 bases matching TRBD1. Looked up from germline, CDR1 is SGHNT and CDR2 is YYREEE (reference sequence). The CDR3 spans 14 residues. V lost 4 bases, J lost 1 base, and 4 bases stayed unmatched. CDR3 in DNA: TGTGCCAGCAGCCCGGGGACAGTTAACTATGGCTACACCTTC. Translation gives CASSPGTVNYGYTF.

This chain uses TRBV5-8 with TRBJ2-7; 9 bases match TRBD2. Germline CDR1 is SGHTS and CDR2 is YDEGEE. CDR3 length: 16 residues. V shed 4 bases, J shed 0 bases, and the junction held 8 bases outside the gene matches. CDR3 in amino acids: CASSTGLAGSSYEQYV. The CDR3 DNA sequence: TGTGCCAGCAGCACGGGGCTAGCGGGGTCCTCCTACGAGCAGTACGTC.

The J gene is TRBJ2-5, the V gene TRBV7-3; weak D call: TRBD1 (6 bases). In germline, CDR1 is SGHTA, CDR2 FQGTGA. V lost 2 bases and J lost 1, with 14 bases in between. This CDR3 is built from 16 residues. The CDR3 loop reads CASSLGRTGSQETQYF. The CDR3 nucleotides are TGTGCCAGCAGCTTAGGCCGCACAGGGAGCCAAGAGACCCAGTACTTC. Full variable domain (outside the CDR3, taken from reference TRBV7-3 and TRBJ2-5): GAGVSQTPSNKVTEKGKYVELRCDPISGHTALYWYRQSLGQGPEFLIYFQGTGAADDSGLPNDRFFAVRPEGSVSTLKIQRTERGDSAVYLCASSLGRTGSQETQYFGPGTRLLVL.

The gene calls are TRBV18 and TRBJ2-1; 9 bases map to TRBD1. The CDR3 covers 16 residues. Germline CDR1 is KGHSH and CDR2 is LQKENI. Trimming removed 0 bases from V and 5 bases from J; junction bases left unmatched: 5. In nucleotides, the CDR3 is TGTGCCAGCTCACCACCCGGACAGGGGAAGGACAATGAGCAGTTCTTC. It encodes CASSPPGQGKDNEQFF.

CDR3 DNA sequence: TGTGCCAGCAGCTTAATGGGCGCCCGAGTTTACAATGAGCAGTTCTTC. Protein product: CASSLMGARVYNEQFF. The chain employs TRBV7-2 and TRBJ2-1; D remains ambiguous. Per germline, CDR1 SGHTA and CDR2 FQGNSA. This CDR3 spans 16 amino acids. V dropped 2 bases and J dropped 4 bases, with 15 bases sitting between them.

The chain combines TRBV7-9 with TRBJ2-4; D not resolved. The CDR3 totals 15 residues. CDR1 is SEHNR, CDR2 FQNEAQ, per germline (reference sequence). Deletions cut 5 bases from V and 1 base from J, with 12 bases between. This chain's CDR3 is CASSPNDLAKNIQYF. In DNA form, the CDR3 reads TGTGCCAGCAGCCCGAACGACTTGGCCAAAAACATTCAGTACTTC.

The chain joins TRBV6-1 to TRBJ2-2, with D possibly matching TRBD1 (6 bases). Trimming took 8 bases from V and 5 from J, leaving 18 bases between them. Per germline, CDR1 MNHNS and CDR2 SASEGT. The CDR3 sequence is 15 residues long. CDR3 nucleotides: TGTGCCAGCGTTAACAGGGATACGAGGACCGGGGAGCTGTTTTTT. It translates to CASVNRDTRTGELFF.

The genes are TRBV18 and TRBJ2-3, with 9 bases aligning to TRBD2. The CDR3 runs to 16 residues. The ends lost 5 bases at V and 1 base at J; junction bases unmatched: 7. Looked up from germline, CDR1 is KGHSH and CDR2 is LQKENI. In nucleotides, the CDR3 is TGTGCCAGCTCAGACAGACGCGGGAGGGGCACAGATACGCAGTATTTT. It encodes CASSDRRGRGTDTQYF.

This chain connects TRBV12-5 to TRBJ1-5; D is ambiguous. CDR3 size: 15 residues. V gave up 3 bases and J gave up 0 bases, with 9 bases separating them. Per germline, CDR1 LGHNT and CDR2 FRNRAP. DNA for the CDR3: TGTGCTAGTGGTTTTGGGCAGTTTAGCAATCAGCCCCAGCATTTT. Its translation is CASGFGQFSNQPQHF.

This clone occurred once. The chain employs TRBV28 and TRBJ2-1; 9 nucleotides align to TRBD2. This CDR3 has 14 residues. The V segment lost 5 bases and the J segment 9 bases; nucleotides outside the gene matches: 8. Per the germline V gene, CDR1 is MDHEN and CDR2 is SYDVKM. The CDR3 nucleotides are TGTGCCAGCAGTCCGCGGGAGGGGTTGAGTGAGCAGTTCTTC. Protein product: CASSPREGLSEQFF.

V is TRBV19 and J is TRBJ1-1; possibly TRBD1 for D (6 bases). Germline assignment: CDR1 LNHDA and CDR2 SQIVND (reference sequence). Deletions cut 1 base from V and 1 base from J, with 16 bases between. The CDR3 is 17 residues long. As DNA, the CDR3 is TGTGCCAGTAGTATAGCCTTTACAGGGATCGCGAACACTGAAGCTTTCTTT. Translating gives CASSIAFTGIANTEAFF.